These T cell receptor beta chains were read from a single sample in a study of shared clonotypes between healthy human individuals. Measured with immunoSEQ multiplex PCR; TCRdb has only the in-frame clones, and not every one. The repertoire holds 330,000 or so clones, with around four fifths as singletons. The sequenced material came from memory CD4+ T cells sorted from blood. Source of these receptors: a man under 40 in good health. The CDR3 runs from the conserved cysteine through the conserved F or W. A D gene is named only where the DNA matches it firmly. The size entry is marked missing in some rows and otherwise reads once, few, many or a size class.

CASSQDRTSLGTGELFF,TGTGCCAGCAGCCAAGACCGGACTAGCTTGGGCACCGGGGAGCTGTTTTTT,once,TRBV14,TRBD2,TRBJ2-2
CSVEGGYNEQFF,TGCAGCGTTGAAGGGGGCTACAATGAGCAGTTCTTC,.,TRBV29-1,.,TRBJ2-1
CASSSGAGASGSYNEQFF,TGTGCCAGCAGTTCTGGGGCAGGGGCTAGCGGGAGCTACAATGAGCAGTTCTTC,.,TRBV5-4,TRBD2,TRBJ2-1
CASSYSTGHGYTF,TGTGCCAGCAGTTACTCGACAGGGCACGGCTACACCTTC,.,TRBV6-5,TRBD1,TRBJ1-2
CASSSKKLAGKGTNTGELFF,TGTGCCAGCAGTTCAAAGAAGTTAGCGGGCAAAGGCACGAACACCGGGGAGCTGTTTTTT,.,TRBV27,TRBD2,TRBJ2-2
CAKGTTGANVLTF,TGTGCTAAGGGCACAACTGGGGCCAACGTCCTGACTTTC,.,TRBV30,.,TRBJ2-6
CASSEGTTAEESTDTQYF,TGCGCCAGCAGTGAGGGGACGACAGCTGAGGAGAGCACAGATACGCAGTATTTT,.,TRBV10-2,.,TRBJ2-3
CASSPGLAGGRGYEQYF,TGTGCCAGCTCACCGGGACTAGCGGGAGGACGGGGCTACGAGCAGTACTTC,.,TRBV18,TRBD2,TRBJ2-7
CASREVAGYNEQFF,TGTGCCAGCAGAGAAGTAGCGGGGTACAATGAGCAGTTCTTC,.,TRBV6-1,TRBD2,TRBJ2-1
CASSLPGQGSTYGYTF,TGCGCCAGCAGCTTGCCGGGACAGGGGAGTACCTATGGCTACACCTTC,.,TRBV5-1,TRBD1,TRBJ1-2
CSVEHSEDSEKLFF,TGCAGCGTTGAACATTCCGAGGACAGCGAAAAACTGTTTTTT,.,TRBV29-1,.,TRBJ1-4
CASSRQGDTQYF,TGTGCCAGCAGCAGACAGGGAGATACGCAGTATTTT,.,TRBV6-5,TRBD1,TRBJ2-3
CASSPQTGSDEKLFF,TGTGCCAGCAGCCCGCAGACAGGGTCTGATGAAAAACTGTTTTTT,many,TRBV7-9,TRBD1,TRBJ1-4
CASSLGLGEGDEQYF,TGTGCCAGCAGCTTAGGGTTGGGAGAAGGCGACGAGCAGTACTTC,once,TRBV7-2,.,TRBJ2-7
CASSLRRSTDTQYF,TGTGCCAGCAGTTTAAGGAGAAGCACAGATACGCAGTATTTT,few,TRBV28,.,TRBJ2-3
CASRDGQGQETQYF,TGTGCCAGCAGGGACGGACAGGGGCAAGAGACCCAGTACTTC,.,TRBV6-1,TRBD1,TRBJ2-5
CASSTTPGQNEKLFF,TGTGCCAGCAGCACTACCCCGGGACAGAATGAAAAACTGTTTTTT,.,TRBV9,TRBD1,TRBJ1-4
CASSLGQLTGELFF,TGCGCCAGCAGCTTGGGACAGCTCACCGGGGAGCTGTTTTTT,.,TRBV5-1,.,TRBJ2-2
CASSPEAGQGAPPQHF,TGTGCCAGCTCACCCGAGGCGGGACAGGGGGCTCCGCCCCAGCATTTT,.,TRBV18,TRBD1,TRBJ1-5
CASSVREPLAEAFF,TGTGCCAGTAGTGTCCGGGAGCCTCTGGCTGAAGCTTTCTTT,.,TRBV19,.,TRBJ1-1
CASSPSPAGGYWGYTF,TGTGCCAGCAGTCCCAGCCCGGCAGGGGGTTATTGGGGCTACACCTTC,.,TRBV27,TRBD1,TRBJ1-2
CASSLGRVTEAFF,TGTGCCAGCAGTTTGGGTCGCGTCACTGAAGCTTTCTTT,.,TRBV28,.,TRBJ1-1
CASSLASGLAYTGELFF,TGCGCCAGCAGCTTGGCCTCCGGGTTAGCTTACACCGGGGAGCTGTTTTTT,.,TRBV5-1,.,TRBJ2-2
CASSLGRDRVREKLFF,TGTGCCAGCAGTTTAGGTCGGGACAGGGTGAGGGAAAAACTGTTTTTT,.,TRBV27,TRBD1,TRBJ1-4